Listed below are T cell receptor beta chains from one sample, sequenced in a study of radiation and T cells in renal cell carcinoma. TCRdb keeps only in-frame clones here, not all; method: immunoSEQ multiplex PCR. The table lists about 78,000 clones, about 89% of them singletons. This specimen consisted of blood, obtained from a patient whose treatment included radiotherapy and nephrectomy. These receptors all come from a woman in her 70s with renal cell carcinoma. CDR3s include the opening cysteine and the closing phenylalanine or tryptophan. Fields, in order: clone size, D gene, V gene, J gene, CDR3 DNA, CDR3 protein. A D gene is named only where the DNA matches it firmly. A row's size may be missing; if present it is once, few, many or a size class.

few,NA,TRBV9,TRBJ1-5,TGTGCCAGCAGCCCGTTTGCCCAGAGTGGCAATCAGCCCCAGCATTTT,CASSPFAQSGNQPQHF
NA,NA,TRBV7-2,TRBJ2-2,TGTGCCAGCTCAAGGGCGGCAGGGCGCACCGGGGAGCTGTTTTTT,CASSRAAGRTGELFF
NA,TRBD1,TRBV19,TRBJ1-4,TGTGCCAGTAGCCCGGACAGGATTAATGAAAAACTGTTTTTT,CASSPDRINEKLFF
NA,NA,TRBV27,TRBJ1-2,TGTGCCAGCAGTTTGGGCGGGGGCTATGGCTACACCTTC,CASSLGGGYGYTF
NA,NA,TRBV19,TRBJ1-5,TGTGCCAGTAACAGGCAGCCCCAGCATTTT,CASNRQPQHF
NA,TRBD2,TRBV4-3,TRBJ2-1,TGCGCCAGCAGCCAAAGGAGCGGGGGGGCCTCGTACAATGAGCAGTTCTTC,CASSQRSGGASYNEQFF
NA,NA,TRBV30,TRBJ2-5,TGTGCCTGGGGTGGGGGAGAGACCCAGTACTTC,CAWGGGETQYF
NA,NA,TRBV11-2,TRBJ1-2,TGTGCCAGCAGCCCCGGGGGTGATGGCTACACCTTC,CASSPGGDGYTF
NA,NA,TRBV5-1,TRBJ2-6,TGCGCCAGCAGCTCCTACCGTAGCGCTGGGGCCAACGTCCTGACTTTC,CASSSYRSAGANVLTF
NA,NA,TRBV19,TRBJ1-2,TGTGCCAGTAGTATGAGGGGATCATATGGCTACACCTTC,CASSMRGSYGYTF
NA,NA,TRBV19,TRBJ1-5,TGTGCCAGTAGTATAGAGGACTCCAGACAGCCCCAGCATTTT,CASSIEDSRQPQHF
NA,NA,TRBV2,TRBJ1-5,TGTGCCAGCAGGGACAGTGGCAATCAGCCCCAGCATTTT,CASRDSGNQPQHF
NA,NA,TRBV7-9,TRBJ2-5,TGTGCCAGCAGAGGACCGTACCAAGAGACCCAGTACTTC,CASRGPYQETQYF
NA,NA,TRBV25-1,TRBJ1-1,TGTGCCAGCAGTGAATCTGAAGCTTTCTTT,CASSESEAFF
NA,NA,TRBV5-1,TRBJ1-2,TGCGCCAGCAGCTTGGGACAGCCACCTCATAACTATGGCTACACCTTC,CASSLGQPPHNYGYTF
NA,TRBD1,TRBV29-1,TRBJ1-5,TGCAGCGTTGTTGTCAGGGGGCCAGGTCAGCCCCAGCATTTT,CSVVVRGPGQPQHF
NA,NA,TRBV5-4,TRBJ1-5,TGTGCCAGCAGCCTACAGGGCGCCAGCAATCAGCCCCAGCATTTT,CASSLQGASNQPQHF
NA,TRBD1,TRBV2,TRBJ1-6,TGTGCCAGCAGTTCTGACAGGGTAGGGTCGGGTAATTCACCCCTCCACTTT,CASSSDRVGSGNSPLHF
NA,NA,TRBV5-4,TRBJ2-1,TGTGCCAGCAACATTATCGGGGGGCCGAGACACAATGAGCAGTTCTTC,CASNIIGGPRHNEQFF
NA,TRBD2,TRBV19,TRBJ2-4,TGTGCCAGTAGTGTTCTAGCGGGGGGCCGCGCCAAAAACATTCAGTACTTC,CASSVLAGGRAKNIQYF
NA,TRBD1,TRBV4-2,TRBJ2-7,TGTGCCAGCAGCCTACGACGGGCAGGGGGCGCGTACGAGCAGTACTTC,CASSLRRAGGAYEQYF
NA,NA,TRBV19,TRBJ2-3,TGTGCCAGTAGCCTCAGGGGCACAGATACGCAGTATTTT,CASSLRGTDTQYF
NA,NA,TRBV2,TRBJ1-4,TGTGCCAGCAGTGAAGAACTTAATGAAAAACTGTTTTTT,CASSEELNEKLFF
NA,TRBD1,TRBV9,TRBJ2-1,TGTGCCAGCAGCCCAGGGGTCGGGACAGGCCACAATGAGCAGTTCTTC,CASSPGVGTGHNEQFF
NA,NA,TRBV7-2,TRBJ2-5,TGTGCCAGCAGCTGGGGGAGTCCAACCCAGTACTTC,CASSWGSPTQYF